The rows below give T cell receptor beta chains drawn from one sample of a study of metastatic and nonmetastatic thyroid tumors. TCRdb re-called clones from the PCR reads using MiXCR. The sample yields roughly 34,000 clones, about a fifth seen once. The sample consisted of tumor tissue. These receptor sequences come from a male donor with papillary thyroid cancer or a benign thyroid nodule (not recorded which). Some clones in this sample may be carry-over from other donors' samples. Each CDR3 is given with its conserved first and last residue. A D gene is named only where the DNA matches it firmly. Some rows mark clone size as missing; the rest say once, few, many or name a class of expanded clone.

CATSLGTGNYNEQFF TGCGCCACCAGCTTGGGGACAGGGAATTACAATGAGCAGTTCTTC TRBV5-1 many 15 TRBJ2-1 TRBD1
CASSSPGQIYEQYF TGTGCCAGCAGTTCGCCCGGACAGATCTACGAGCAGTACTTC TRBV28 many 14 TRBJ2-7 NA
CASINRYGLYNEQFF TGTGCCAGCATAAACAGGTACGGACTATACAATGAGCAGTTCTTC TRBV12-3/TRBV12-4 few 15 TRBJ2-1 NA
CASSYSSAGSGYTF TGTGCTAGCAGTTACTCTTCGGCAGGGAGTGGCTACACCTTC TRBV6-5 few 14 TRBJ1-2 NA
CAIIRDRRYGYTF TGTGCCATCATCCGGGACAGACGCTATGGCTACACCTTC TRBV7-9 once 13 TRBJ1-2 TRBD1
CASSPRAAGAHNEQFF TGCGCCAGCAGCCCGAGGGCAGCGGGAGCCCACAATGAGCAGTTCTTC TRBV5-1 many 16 TRBJ2-1 TRBD2
CASSSRTGGMNTEAFF TGTGCCAGCAGCTCCCGGACAGGGGGGATGAACACTGAAGCTTTCTTT TRBV11-2 many 16 TRBJ1-1 TRBD1
CAINRGPVDGQYF TGTGCCATCAACAGGGGGCCAGTAGACGGGCAGTACTTC TRBV10-3 few 13 TRBJ2-7 TRBD1
CASSFRGAQSGYTF TGTGCCAGCAGTTTTCGGGGGGCGCAAAGTGGCTACACCTTC TRBV6-1 many 14 TRBJ1-2 NA
CASSLGAMSGSYSEQFF TGTGCCAGCAGCTTAGGGGCTATGAGCGGGAGTTATAGCGAGCAGTTCTTC TRBV11-2 NA 17 TRBJ2-1 TRBD2
CASSLEGVSNQPQHF TGTGCCAGCAGTTTAGAAGGAGTTAGCAATCAGCCCCAGCATTTC TRBV28 few 15 TRBJ1-5 NA